This T cell receptor beta chain is from a study of blood T cell repertoires in COVID-19. V was pared by 1 base and J by 9 bases, with 12 bases between. The V gene's germline CDR1 is MDHEN and CDR2 SYDVKM. This CDR3 is 13 amino acids long. As originally analysed: Reference gene primer amplification gave nucleated cell count estimates. The repertoire was sequenced with immunoSEQ multiplex PCR; TCRdb's copy has only in-frame clones and lacks some. The DNA was the basis for D and trimming; V, J and clone size are from that table. The table records about 270,000 clones, more than 75% of them present only once.

Sample: peripheral blood. The TCR sequence derives from a middle-aged man with active or convalescent COVID-19. The V and J genes are TRBV28 and TRBJ1-1; TRBD1 might be the D (6 bases). The CDR3 DNA reads as TGTGCCAGCAGTTTATCAGGGGACCCCAAAGCTTTCTTT. Amino acid sequence: CASSLSGDPKAFF.